The rows below give T cell receptor beta chains drawn from one sample of a study of shared clonotypes between healthy human individuals. The method was immunoSEQ multiplex PCR; TCRdb's version includes in-frame clones alone and lacks a portion of them. The sample lists some 2.1 million clones, around 95% occurring once. Material: naive CD8+ T cells from PBMCs. These receptors were collected from a man younger than 35 in good health. Some clones in this sample may be carry-over from other donors' samples. CDR3s include the opening cysteine and the closing phenylalanine or tryptophan. D genes are given only for firm matches. Rows give clone size only sometimes, using once, few, many, or a class for an expanded clone.

j_gene	d_gene	v_gene	abundance	CDR3nt	CDR3aa
TRBJ2-7	TRBD2	TRBV15	-	TGTGCCACCAGCGTGGGACTAGCGGGAGCGTCCTACGAGCAGTACTTC	CATSVGLAGASYEQYF
TRBJ1-1	TRBD1	TRBV6-6	-	TGTGCCAGCACCCCGATCAGGGGGCTAAACACTGAAGCTTTCTTT	CASTPIRGLNTEAFF
TRBJ1-4	-	TRBV2	-	TGTGCCAGCAGTGACTTTTATAGATCTAATGAAAAACTGTTTTTT	CASSDFYRSNEKLFF
TRBJ2-1	TRBD1	TRBV5-4	-	TGTGCCAGCAGCCCCTACAGGGGGCCCTCCTACAATGAGCAGTTCTTC	CASSPYRGPSYNEQFF
TRBJ2-7	-	TRBV4-1	-	TGCGCCAGCAGCCGAGTACGGGGTATAGGAAACGAGCAGTACTTC	CASSRVRGIGNEQYF
TRBJ1-1	-	TRBV5-1	-	TGCGCCAGCAGCTTGGAGGGGGGTACCACTGAAGCTTTCTTT	CASSLEGGTTEAFF
TRBJ2-1	TRBD2	TRBV19	-	TGTGCCAGTAGTATAGGAGGATTGGTAGCGGGCTACAATGAGCAGTTCTTC	CASSIGGLVAGYNEQFF
TRBJ2-3	-	TRBV28	-	TGTGCCAGCAGTTCCTCTTTGAGGGAGGCTAGCACAGATACGCAGTATTTT	CASSSSLREASTDTQYF
TRBJ1-1	-	TRBV9	-	TGTGCCAGCAGCGCCGTTAAAGTGAACACTGAAGCTTTCTTT	CASSAVKVNTEAFF
TRBJ2-2	-	TRBV27	-	TGTGCCAGCAGTAAATCTCCGGGCGGATTCACCGGGGAGCTGTTTTTT	CASSKSPGGFTGELFF
TRBJ1-1	-	TRBV19	-	TGTGCCAGTAGTAACATTAATTCGGGGGGAACCACTGAAGCTTTCTTT	CASSNINSGGTTEAFF
TRBJ2-7	-	TRBV14	-	TGTGCCAGCAGCCAACTACGAGGGACCTCCAGTCGGCGGTCCGAGCAGTACTTC	CASSQLRGTSSRRSEQYF
TRBJ2-3	-	TRBV7-9	-	TGTGCCAGCAGCTTATCACGGACAGATACGCAGTATTTT	CASSLSRTDTQYF
TRBJ2-7	-	TRBV27	once	TGTGCCAGCAGTCCAACAGGGTTCTACGAGCAGTACTTC	CASSPTGFYEQYF
TRBJ1-1	-	TRBV5-6	-	TGTGCCAGCAGCTTGGGAGGGAGCACTGAAGCTTTCTTT	CASSLGGSTEAFF
TRBJ2-3	TRBD1	TRBV27	-	TGTGCCAGCGGGCTGGACAGGACAGATACGCAGTATTTT	CASGLDRTDTQYF
TRBJ2-5	-	TRBV4-3	-	TGCGCCAGCAGCCCCTCCTCAACAGGGTTTCAAGAGACCCAGTACTTC	CASSPSSTGFQETQYF
TRBJ2-7	TRBD1	TRBV19	-	TGTGCCAGTAGCTGGGGACAGGGGGCATACGAGCAGTACTTC	CASSWGQGAYEQYF
TRBJ2-7	-	TRBV13	-	TGTGCCAGCAGCTTAGAGGTCCGGGGACAACAGTACTTC	CASSLEVRGQQYF
TRBJ2-1	-	TRBV13	-	TGTGCCAGCAGCTTATCCCGGGCGAACAATGAGCAGTTCTTC	CASSLSRANNEQFF
TRBJ2-7	-	TRBV5-1	-	TGCGCCAGCAGCCCCGTACGAGTCAACTCCTACGAGCAGTACTTC	CASSPVRVNSYEQYF
TRBJ1-3	-	TRBV9	-	TGTGCCAGCAGCTACAGCGCCGACTCTGGAAACACCATATATTTT	CASSYSADSGNTIYF
TRBJ1-2	-	TRBV19	-	TGTGCCAGTAGTATTTCGGCGGGGCCGGGCTACACCTTC	CASSISAGPGYTF
TRBJ2-7	TRBD2	TRBV9	once	TGTGCCAGCAGCGAGGGGGCCCTAGCGGGGATCTACGAGCAGTACTTC	CASSEGALAGIYEQYF
TRBJ2-7	-	TRBV7-7	-	TGTGCCAGCAGCCACGACCCAGAACGGGAAAGTGACGGCGAGCAGTACTTC	CASSHDPERESDGEQYF
TRBJ1-5	-	TRBV5-6	-	TGTGCCAGCAACTTGGGAGGAGCCAATCAGCCCCAGCATTTT	CASNLGGANQPQHF
TRBJ1-5	-	TRBV7-8	-	TGTGCCAGCAGCCTATACTTGGGGGCTGGCAATCAGCCCCAGCATTTT	CASSLYLGAGNQPQHF
TRBJ2-1	TRBD2	TRBV2	-	TGTGCCAGCCGACTAGCGGGACTCTCCTACAATGAGCAGTTCTTC	CASRLAGLSYNEQFF
TRBJ2-3	TRBD2	TRBV2	-	TGTGCCAGCAGTGAGAAACTAGCGGATACGCAGTATTTT	CASSEKLADTQYF
TRBJ2-7	-	TRBV2	-	TGTGCCAGCAGTCATACTAGGTCCCCTCACTACGAGCAGTACTTC	CASSHTRSPHYEQYF
TRBJ1-4	-	TRBV6-5	-	TGTGCCAGCAGTCCCTGGGGGGTAGGTGAAAAACTGTTTTTT	CASSPWGVGEKLFF
TRBJ1-1	-	TRBV25-1	-	TGTGCCAGCAGGGTCGGGGCGAGACTTGGAGGCTCTGAAGCTTTCTTT	CASRVGARLGGSEAFF
TRBJ1-1	-	TRBV7-9	-	TGTGCCAGCACCCCCGACCGGGGTACTGAAGCTTTCTTT	CASTPDRGTEAFF
TRBJ2-4	TRBD1	TRBV7-9	once	TGTGCCAGCAGCTTAGAGGGGGCAGCCAAAAACATTCAGTACTTC	CASSLEGAAKNIQYF
TRBJ1-1	TRBD1	TRBV7-9	-	TGTGCCAGCTCCAATCGACAGGGGGTCCGGAACACTGAAGCTTTCTTT	CASSNRQGVRNTEAFF
TRBJ2-1	TRBD2	TRBV5-6	-	TGTGCCAGCAGCTCGTCTCCGGGGGGCTCCTACAATGAGCAGTTCTTC	CASSSSPGGSYNEQFF
TRBJ1-2	-	TRBV28	-	TGTGCCAGCAGTCTCCCCGGGACGGACAACTATGGCTACACCTTC	CASSLPGTDNYGYTF
TRBJ1-2	TRBD1	TRBV6-1	-	TGTGCCAGCAGTGAAGGCAGCAGGGGGTATGGCTACACCTTC	CASSEGSRGYGYTF
TRBJ1-5	TRBD1	TRBV16	-	TGTGCCAGCAGCCAATCGAGAGACAGGGGGGATCAGCCCCAGCATTTT	CASSQSRDRGDQPQHF
TRBJ1-2	-	TRBV5-6	-	TGTGCCAGCAGCTTGATCGGCTATGGCTACACCTTC	CASSLIGYGYTF
TRBJ2-5	TRBD2	TRBV28	-	TGTGCCAGCAGGGGACTAGCGGGAGAAGAGACCCAGTACTTC	CASRGLAGEETQYF
TRBJ2-2	-	TRBV7-8	-	TGTGCCAGCAGCTTAGCGCGGGGCATCACCGGGGAGCTGTTTTTT	CASSLARGITGELFF
TRBJ2-7	TRBD2	TRBV28	-	TGTGCCAGCAGTTTAGATGTTGCGGGAGGGCCACAAGGTATTACCTACGAGCAGTACTTC	CASSLDVAGGPQGITYEQYF
TRBJ1-1	-	TRBV21-1	-	TGTGCCAGCAGCACTTTAGACAGGGGTGAACCAATGAACACTGAAGCTTTCTTT	CASSTLDRGEPMNTEAFF
TRBJ1-1	-	TRBV5-6	-	TGTGCCAGCAGCCGGGGGGCTGAAGCTTTCTTT	CASSRGAEAFF
TRBJ2-1	TRBD2	TRBV7-9	-	TGTGCCAGCAGCTCGGGACTAGCGGCTTACAATGAGCAGTTCTTC	CASSSGLAAYNEQFF
TRBJ2-7	-	TRBV5-6	once	TGTGCCAGCAGCTTGGGGTCGGGAATCTACGAGCAGTACTTC	CASSLGSGIYEQYF
TRBJ2-7	-	TRBV18	-	TGTGCCAGCTCACCGCCAGAGGGTAATAACTACGAGCAGTACTTC	CASSPPEGNNYEQYF
TRBJ2-3	-	TRBV4-1	-	TGCGCCAGCAGCCAAAAATTGATGGTCACAGATACGCAGTATTTT	CASSQKLMVTDTQYF
TRBJ1-1	-	TRBV7-3	-	TGTGCCAGCAGCTTAACTGGGACGGCTACTGAAGCTTTCTTT	CASSLTGTATEAFF
TRBJ2-1	-	TRBV6-6	-	TGTGCCAGCAGTTACTCAGGGCCCTACAATGAGCAGTTCTTC	CASSYSGPYNEQFF
TRBJ2-7	-	TRBV6-5	-	TGTGCCAGCAGCCAAGTCCAGGTTAACTCCTACGAGCAGTACTTC	CASSQVQVNSYEQYF
TRBJ2-2	-	TRBV6-5	once	TGTGCCAGCAGTTATATGGCCGGGGAGCTGTTTTTT	CASSYMAGELFF